One and the same sample provided the 3 T cell receptor beta chains below, sequenced in a study of shared clonotypes between healthy human individuals. Clones were sequenced by immunoSEQ multiplex PCR, and TCRdb holds only the in-frame ones, with some missing. The table includes some 1,100,000 clones, approximately 80% detected once. The specimen sequenced was memory CD4+ T cells from PBMCs. Subset reported: CD45RA-negative fraction. Source of these receptors: a young man in good health. Some clones in this sample may be carry-over from other donors' samples.

This clone was picked up one time. CDR3 residues: CAWRDQETQYF. In nucleotides, the CDR3 is TGTGCCTGGAGGGATCAAGAGACCCAGTACTTC. This chain uses TRBV30 with TRBJ2-5; D gene ambiguous. The ends were cut back, 3 bases at V and 2 bases at J, with 4 bases in the middle. CDR3 size: 11 residues. Germline V gene lookup returns CDR1 GTSNPN and CDR2 SVGIG (reference sequence).

The chain uses TRBV5-8 and TRBJ1-5; 9 bases match TRBD1. Per germline, CDR1 SGHTS and CDR2 YDEGEE. The V gene end was trimmed by 4 bases and the J gene end by 0 bases; junction bases not matched to a gene: 8. The CDR3 has 17 amino acids. CDR3 nucleotides: TGTGCCAGCAGCCCGGGACAGGGTAGAGGTAGCAATCAGCCCCAGCATTTT. Its protein is CASSPGQGRGSNQPQHF.

The rearrangement joins TRBV14 to TRBJ2-5; tentative D call: TRBD2 (6 bases). V was cut by 6 bases and J by 3 bases, with 14 bases left in between. This CDR3 has 14 amino acids. Germline loops: CDR1 SGHDN, CDR2 FVKESK. The CDR3 coding sequence is TGTGCCAGCAGTCGGTCTAGGGAGGAAGAGACCCAGTACTTC. It translates to CASSRSREEETQYF.